These T cell receptor beta chains were read from a single sample in a study of blood T cell repertoires in COVID-19. Some clones are missing from TCRdb's copy, which holds only in-frame ones; the method was immunoSEQ multiplex PCR. The data show approximately 270,000 clones, about 90% seen once. The sample consisted of PBMCs or T cells enriched from blood (not recorded which). These receptors were collected from a woman in her twenties or thirties with acute COVID-19. Each CDR3 is given with its conserved first and last residue. Fields, in order: J gene, D gene, clone size, V gene, CDR3 DNA, CDR3 protein. A D gene is named only where the DNA matches it firmly. Size is stated for part of the rows, as once, few or many counts, or as a class when the clone is expanded.

TRBJ2-7	-	-	TRBV4-2	TGTGCCAGCAGCCAAGGAGAGTCGGTTAGGCAGTACTTC	CASSQGESVRQYF
TRBJ2-4	TRBD1	-	TRBV18	TGTGCCAGCTCACTGGACAGGGGGCGCAAAAACATTCAGTACTTC	CASSLDRGRKNIQYF
TRBJ1-1	-	-	TRBV7-9	TGTGCCAGCAGCAAACAGGGGAACACTGAAGCTTTCTTT	CASSKQGNTEAFF
TRBJ1-3	TRBD1	-	TRBV18	TGTGCCAGCTCAGTAGGGGACAGAAGCTCTGGAAACACCATATATTTT	CASSVGDRSSGNTIYF
TRBJ1-2	-	few	TRBV10-2	TGCGCCAGCAAGGAAAGGGGCGACTATGGCTACACCTTC	CASKERGDYGYTF
TRBJ2-7	TRBD1	few	TRBV5-1	TGCGCCAGCAGCTTGACGTTCAGAACCGAAGGGACAGGGGACCACGAGCAGTACTTC	CASSLTFRTEGTGDHEQYF
TRBJ2-7	TRBD1	-	TRBV19	TGTGCCAGTAGTACAGGGACAGGAGCTACCTACGAGCAGTACTTC	CASSTGTGATYEQYF
TRBJ2-1	TRBD2	-	TRBV27	TGTGCCAGCAACTTAGGGACTAGCCTTAATACCCCCTACAATGAGCAGTTCTTC	CASNLGTSLNTPYNEQFF
TRBJ2-7	-	-	TRBV4-1	TGCGCCAGCAGCCAAGAGGGGACTTCCTACGAGCAGTACTTC	CASSQEGTSYEQYF
TRBJ2-5	TRBD1	-	TRBV6-5	TGTGCCAGCTACAGGGGGGTTCTAGAGACCCAGTACTTC	CASYRGVLETQYF
TRBJ1-5	TRBD1	-	TRBV28	TGTGCCAGCAGTTTATGGGACAGGGTTGGGTATCAGCCCCAGCATTTT	CASSLWDRVGYQPQHF
TRBJ1-1	TRBD1	once	TRBV18	TGTGCCAGCTCACCCTGGGACAGTTCTAACACTGAAGCTTTCTTT	CASSPWDSSNTEAFF
TRBJ2-1	TRBD2	-	TRBV28	TGTGCCAGCAAACTAGCGGGAGGGCCCTATGAGCAGTTCTTC	CASKLAGGPYEQFF
TRBJ2-7	-	-	TRBV2	TGTGCCAGCAGTTCATTGCGCGAGCAGTACTTC	CASSSLREQYF
TRBJ2-3	-	-	TRBV14	TGTGCCAGCAGCCAAACTATCTTTGTCAGTGGCGGAGATACGCAGTATTTT	CASSQTIFVSGGDTQYF
TRBJ2-3	-	-	TRBV9	TGTGCCAGCAGCAACCGAGGACAGAGCACAGATACGCAGTATTTT	CASSNRGQSTDTQYF
TRBJ2-2	TRBD2	once	TRBV7-2	TGTGCCAGCAGCACCGGGGGGGGGAACACCGGGGAGCTGTTTTTT	CASSTGGGNTGELFF
TRBJ2-7	TRBD2	few	TRBV24-1	TGTGCCACCAGTGCGCGGGAGCGGGCCGAGCAGTACTTC	CATSARERAEQYF
TRBJ2-2	-	-	TRBV18	TGTGCCAGCTCACCCAACCTGAGGACAGCCGGGGAGCTGTTTTTT	CASSPNLRTAGELFF
TRBJ2-3	TRBD2	-	TRBV10-3	TGTGCCATCAGTGGAATGGGACTAGCGGGAGGGGCAGATACGCAGTATTTT	CAISGMGLAGGADTQYF
TRBJ1-5	-	-	TRBV5-1	TGCGCCAGCAGCTTGGGTTATGCAGGTAGTAATCAGCCCCAGCATTTT	CASSLGYAGSNQPQHF
TRBJ2-3	TRBD2	-	TRBV5-8	TGTGCCAGCAGCTTTCCCGGACTAGCGGGGGATACGCAGTATTTT	CASSFPGLAGDTQYF
TRBJ2-3	TRBD2	-	TRBV13	TGTGCCAGCAGCTCTGAAACTAGCGGGTCGCTCTATGGGTCCACAGATACGCAGTATTTT	CASSSETSGSLYGSTDTQYF
TRBJ2-1	TRBD1	-	TRBV7-3	TGTGCCAGCAGCCAGACAGGGTCGCTTACTTACAATGAGCAGTTCTTC	CASSQTGSLTYNEQFF